The 17 T cell receptor beta chains below come from one sample, sequenced in a study of cytomegalovirus exposure and HLA in healthy donors. Primers included in the PCR were 60 Vbeta and 13 Jbeta primers. This table comes from immunoSEQ multiplex PCR, and its TCRdb copy is limited to in-frame clones, with some not included. Its table lists roughly 30,000 clones. Sequences were obtained from PBMCs. The receptors originated from a woman aged 40 to 49 in good health and CMV-seropositive.

DNA of the CDR3: TGTGCCAGCAGTACACCCCGGACTAGCGGGACAGACGAGCAGTACTTC. Protein product: CASSTPRTSGTDEQYF. The V and J genes are TRBV27 and TRBJ2-7, with 12 positions matching TRBD2. Germline trimming cut 5 bases from V and 5 bases from J; bases unmatched to any gene: 10. Germline V gene sequence: CDR1 MNHEY, CDR2 SMNVEV (reference sequence). This CDR3 has 16 residues.

The V and J genes are TRBV11-2 and TRBJ2-2; 8 bases agree with TRBD2. The trim removed 5 bases at V and 1 base at J, leaving 9 bases unmatched. The CDR3 spans 17 residues. The germline CDR1 and CDR2 sequences are SGHAT and FQNNGV. CDR3 region: CASSPGFSGKNTGELFF. CDR3 nucleotide sequence: TGTGCCAGCAGCCCAGGGTTTAGCGGGAAGAACACCGGGGAGCTGTTTTTT.

V and J are TRBV28 and TRBJ2-1; TRBD2 matches 7 bases. Unmatched junction bases numbered 10, after V lost 8 bases and J lost 3 bases. Per the germline V gene, CDR1 is MDHEN and CDR2 is SYDVKM. The CDR3 runs to 15 residues. The CDR3 region is CASSLPGGLYNEQFF. CDR3 DNA: TGTGCCAGCTCCCTCCCGGGAGGCCTCTACAATGAGCAGTTCTTC. Variable domain in full (rest from reference TRBV28 and TRBJ2-1): DVKVTQSSRYLVKRTGEKVFLECVQDMDHENMFWYRQDPGLGLRLIYFSYDVKMKEKGDIPEGYSVSREKKERFSLILESASTNQTSMYLCASSLPGGLYNEQFFGPGTRLTVL.

The chain joins TRBV19 to TRBJ2-7; 10 positions agree with TRBD1. Germline V gives CDR1 LNHDA, CDR2 SQIVND (reference sequence). The CDR3 contains 14 residues. The ends lost 1 base at V and 3 bases at J; junction bases unmatched: 0. CDR3 residues: CASSIGTGGYEQYF. The CDR3 coding sequence is TGTGCCAGTAGTATAGGGACAGGGGGCTACGAGCAGTACTTC.

The V gene is TRBV5-8, the J gene TRBJ2-7, with TRBD1 identical over 7 bases. Germline CDR1 SGHTS, CDR2 YDEGEE. V was clipped by 2 bases and J by 2 bases; unmatched bases: 13. The CDR3 spans 17 residues. The CDR3 nucleotides read TGTGCCAGCAGCTTTAGCGAAACGGACAGGTTTCCCTACGAGCAGTACTTC. Its protein is CASSFSETDRFPYEQYF.

The chain links TRBV5-6 to TRBJ1-3, with D maybe TRBD1 (5 bases). From germline, CDR1 is SGHDT and CDR2 YYEEEE. V lost 4 bases, J lost 8 bases, and 13 bases lay in between. The CDR3 is 13 residues long. CDR3: CASSRTWGDTIYF. In nucleotides, the CDR3 is TGTGCCAGCAGCCGAACGTGGGGGGACACCATATATTTT.

V and J are TRBV19 and TRBJ1-1; D unclear. V lost 5 bases to trimming and J lost 4 bases, with 20 bases between them. The CDR3 totals 16 residues. Per the germline V gene, CDR1 is LNHDA and CDR2 is SQIVND (reference sequence). CDR3 DNA: TGTGCCAGTAGTCCCCCCAGCAGGTACCGGGGCACTGAAGCTTTCTTT. Amino acid sequence: CASSPPSRYRGTEAFF.

The chain uses TRBV5-6 and TRBJ1-5, with D possibly matching TRBD1 (5 bases). Germline V gene lookup returns CDR1 SGHDT and CDR2 YYEEEE. Trimming took off 2 bases at V and 0 bases at J, with 12 bases between the two ends. The CDR3 is 16 amino acids. The CDR3 nucleotides read TGTGCCAGCAGCTTTCAGGGCCACTATAGCAATCAGCCCCAGCATTTT. This codes for CASSFQGHYSNQPQHF.

This chain joins TRBV5-6 and TRBJ1-1; 8 bases match TRBD1. The V gene end was trimmed by 3 bases and the J gene end by 1 base; junction bases not matched to a gene: 2. From germline, CDR1 is SGHDT and CDR2 YYEEEE. The CDR3 has 14 residues. This CDR3 is CASSWGTGNTEAFF. In nucleotides, the CDR3 is TGTGCCAGCAGCTGGGGGACAGGGAACACTGAAGCTTTCTTT.

V gene TRBV2 combines with J gene TRBJ1-1; TRBD1 aligns across 7 bases. Germline V gene sequence: CDR1 SNHLY, CDR2 FYNNEI. With V trimmed by 6 bases and J by 2 bases, 3 bases remained unmatched. This CDR3 spans 13 amino acids. CDR3 sequence (DNA): TGTGCCAGCAGACGACAGGGTAACACTGAAGCTTTCTTT. Protein product: CASRRQGNTEAFF. The full variable domain, completed using reference TRBV2 and TRBJ1-1, is EPEVTQTPSHQVTQMGQEVILRCVPISNHLYFYWYRQILGQKVEFLVSFYNNEISEKSEIFDDQFSVERPDGSNFTLKIRSTKLEDSAMYFCASRRQGNTEAFFGQGTRLTVV.

This sequence joins TRBV27 and TRBJ1-1; perhaps TRBD1 as D (5 bases). The CDR3 length is 11 residues. Trimming stripped 8 bases from V and 10 bases from J, with 14 bases between. Germline V lookup: CDR1 MNHEY, CDR2 SMNVEV (reference sequence). The CDR3 loop reads CASPLGGGAFF. As DNA, the CDR3 is TGTGCCAGCCCACTCGGCGGGGGAGCTTTCTTT.

CDR3 loop: CASSLGGDTQYF. As DNA, the CDR3 is TGTGCCAGCAGCTTGGGCGGGGATACGCAGTATTTT. J is TRBJ2-3 and V is TRBV5-6; perhaps TRBD2 as D (5 bases). This CDR3 spans 12 amino acids. With 0 bases removed from V and 6 bases from J, the gap between germline ends came to 5 bases. The germline gives CDR1 SGHDT, CDR2 YYEEEE.

V usage is TRBV6-4 and J usage is TRBJ2-7, with 11 nucleotides matching TRBD2. CDR3 length: 19 residues. V lost 0 bases to trimming and J lost 4 bases; unmatched junction nucleotides: 14. Germline CDR1 is MRHNA and CDR2 is SNTAGT. The CDR3 DNA reads TGTGCCAGCAGTGACTCGAGTCAGGTACTAGCGGGAGATCAGTACGAGCAGTACTTC. This gives the protein CASSDSSQVLAGDQYEQYF.

The CDR3 region has the DNA TGTGCCAGCAGGAAAGGACTAGCGGTTACCTACGAGCAGTACTTC. Its translation is CASRKGLAVTYEQYF. This chain uses TRBV6-1 with TRBJ2-7; TRBD2 aligns across 10 bases. V was clipped by 6 bases and J by 2 bases; unmatched bases: 7. Germline V CDR1 and CDR2: MNHNS, SASEGT. The CDR3 has 15 amino acids.

The chain recombines TRBV9 with TRBJ1-4; 7 bases line up with TRBD1. The CDR3 covers 13 residues. V shed 4 bases and J 8 bases; nucleotides not matched to a gene: 5. Germline CDR1 SGDLS, CDR2 YYNGEE. The CDR3 here is CASSTQGKEKLFF. Here the CDR3 DNA reads TGTGCCAGCAGCACACAGGGGAAAGAAAAACTGTTTTTT.

CDR3 in DNA: TGTGCCAGCATCCTACAGGGATTCTCCTACAATGAGCAGTTCTTC. Translated: CASILQGFSYNEQFF. The chain combines TRBV28 with TRBJ2-1; D possibly corresponds to TRBD1 (6 bases). With 7 bases removed from V and 0 bases from J, the gap between germline ends came to 13 bases. The CDR3 covers 15 residues. CDR1 and CDR2 (germline): MDHEN, SYDVKM. The entire variable domain, with the rest obtained from reference TRBV28 and TRBJ2-1, is as follows: DVKVTQSSRYLVKRTGEKVFLECVQDMDHENMFWYRQDPGLGLRLIYFSYDVKMKEKGDIPEGYSVSREKKERFSLILESASTNQTSMYLCASILQGFSYNEQFFGPGTRLTVL.

The J gene is TRBJ2-1, the V gene TRBV9; 8 bases fit TRBD2. J gave up 6 bases and V 2 bases, and 4 bases lay outside the gene matches. The CDR3 consists of 14 residues. Per germline, CDR1 SGDLS and CDR2 YYNGEE. CDR3 sequence: CASSVGTRINEQFF. The CDR3 nucleotides are TGTGCCAGCAGCGTGGGGACTAGGATCAATGAGCAGTTCTTC.